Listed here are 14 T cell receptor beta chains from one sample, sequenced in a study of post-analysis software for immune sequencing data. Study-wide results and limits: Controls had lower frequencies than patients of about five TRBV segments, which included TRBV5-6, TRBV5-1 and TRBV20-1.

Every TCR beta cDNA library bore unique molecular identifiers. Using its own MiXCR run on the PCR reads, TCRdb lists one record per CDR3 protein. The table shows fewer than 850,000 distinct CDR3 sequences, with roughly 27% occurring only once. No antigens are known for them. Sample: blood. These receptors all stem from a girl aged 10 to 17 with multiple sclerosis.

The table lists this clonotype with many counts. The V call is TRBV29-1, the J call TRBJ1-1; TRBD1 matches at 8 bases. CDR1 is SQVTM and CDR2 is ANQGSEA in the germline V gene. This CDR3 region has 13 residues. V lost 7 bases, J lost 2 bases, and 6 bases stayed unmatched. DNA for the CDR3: TGCAGCGCACAGACAGGGGTAAACACTGAAGCTTTCTTT. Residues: CSAQTGVNTEAFF. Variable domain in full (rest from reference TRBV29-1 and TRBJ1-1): SAVISQKPSRDICQRGTSLTIQCQVDSQVTMMFWYRQQPGQSLTLIATANQGSEATYESGFVIDKFPISRPNLTFSTLTVSNMSPEDSSIYLCSAQTGVNTEAFFGQGTRLTVV.

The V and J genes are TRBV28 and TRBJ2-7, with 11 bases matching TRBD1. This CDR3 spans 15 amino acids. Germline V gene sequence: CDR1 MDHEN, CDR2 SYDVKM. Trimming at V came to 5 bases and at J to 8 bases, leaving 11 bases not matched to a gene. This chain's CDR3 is CASSPRDRGVVKQYF. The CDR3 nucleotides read TGTGCCAGCAGTCCGAGGGACAGGGGGGTTGTTAAGCAGTACTTC.

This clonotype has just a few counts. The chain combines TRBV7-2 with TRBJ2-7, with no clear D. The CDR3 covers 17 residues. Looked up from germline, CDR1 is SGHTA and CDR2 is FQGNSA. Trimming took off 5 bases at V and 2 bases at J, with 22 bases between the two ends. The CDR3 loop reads CASSKPTDPTPTYEQYF. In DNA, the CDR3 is TGTGCCAGCAGCAAACCTACCGACCCTACCCCCACCTACGAGCAGTACTTC. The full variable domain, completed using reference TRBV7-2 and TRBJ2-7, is GAGVSQSPSNKVTEKGKDVELRCDPISGHTALYWYRQSLGQGLEFLIYFQGNSAPDKSGLPSDRFSAERTGGSVSTLTIQRTQQEDSAVYLCASSKPTDPTPTYEQYFGPGTRLTVT.

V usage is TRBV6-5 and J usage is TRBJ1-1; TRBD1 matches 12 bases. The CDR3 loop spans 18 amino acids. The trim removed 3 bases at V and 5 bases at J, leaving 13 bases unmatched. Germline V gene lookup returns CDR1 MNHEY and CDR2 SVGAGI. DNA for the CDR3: TGTGCCAGCAGTTATGGATCCGGGACAGGGGGCTTTGGGACTGAAGCTTTCTTT. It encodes CASSYGSGTGGFGTEAFF.

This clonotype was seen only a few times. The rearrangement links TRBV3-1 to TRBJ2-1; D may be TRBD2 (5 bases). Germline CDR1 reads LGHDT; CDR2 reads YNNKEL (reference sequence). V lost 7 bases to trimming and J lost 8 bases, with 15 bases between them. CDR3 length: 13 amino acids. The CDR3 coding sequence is TGTGCCAGCAACCGACATGGAGGCGATGAGCAGTTCTTC. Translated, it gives CASNRHGGDEQFF.

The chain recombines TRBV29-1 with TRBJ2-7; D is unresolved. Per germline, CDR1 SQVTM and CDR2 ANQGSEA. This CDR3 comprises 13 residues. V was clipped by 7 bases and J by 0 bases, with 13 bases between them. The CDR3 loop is CSALTSSSYEQYF. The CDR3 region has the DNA TGCAGCGCGCTGACCTCGAGCTCCTACGAGCAGTACTTC.

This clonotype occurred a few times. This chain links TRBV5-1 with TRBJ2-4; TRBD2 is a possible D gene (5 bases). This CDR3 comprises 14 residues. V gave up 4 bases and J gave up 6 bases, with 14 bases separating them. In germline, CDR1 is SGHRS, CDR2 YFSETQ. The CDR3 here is CASSPSEGRNIQYF. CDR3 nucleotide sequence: TGCGCCAGCAGCCCCTCCGAGGGCAGAAACATTCAGTACTTC. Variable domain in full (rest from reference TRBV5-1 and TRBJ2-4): KAGVTQTPRYLIKTRGQQVTLSCSPISGHRSVSWYQQTPGQGLQFLFEYFSETQRNKGNFPGRFSGRQFSNSRSEMNVSTLELGDSALYLCASSPSEGRNIQYFGAGTRLSVL.

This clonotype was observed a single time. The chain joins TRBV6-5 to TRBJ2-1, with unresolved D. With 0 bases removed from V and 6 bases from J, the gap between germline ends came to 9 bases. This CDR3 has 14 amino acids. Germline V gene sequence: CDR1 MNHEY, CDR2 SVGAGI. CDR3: CASSYSPAFNEQFF. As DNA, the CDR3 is TGTGCCAGCAGTTACTCTCCAGCTTTCAATGAGCAGTTCTTC.

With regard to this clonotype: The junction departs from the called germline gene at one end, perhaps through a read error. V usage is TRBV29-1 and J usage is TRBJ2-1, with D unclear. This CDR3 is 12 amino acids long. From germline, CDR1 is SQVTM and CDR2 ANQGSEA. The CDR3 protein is CSVGVGPNERFF. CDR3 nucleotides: TGCAGCGTTGGTGTAGGGCCAAATGAGCGGTTCTTC.

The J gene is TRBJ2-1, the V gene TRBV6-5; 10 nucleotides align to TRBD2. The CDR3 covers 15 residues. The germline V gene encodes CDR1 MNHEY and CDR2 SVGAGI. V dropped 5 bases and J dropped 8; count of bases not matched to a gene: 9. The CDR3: CASSPRELAGHEQFF. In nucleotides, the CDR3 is TGTGCCAGCAGTCCCAGAGAACTAGCGGGGCATGAGCAGTTCTTC.

CDR3 amino acids: CASTFPGLAINEQYF. The DNA of the CDR3 is TGTGCCAGCACCTTTCCGGGACTAGCAATAAACGAGCAGTACTTC. The V and J genes are TRBV6-2 or TRBV6-3 and TRBJ2-4, with TRBD2 matching over 9 bases. The J call is uncertain, as TRBJ2-7 better fits the DNA end. Germline assignment: CDR1 MNHEY and CDR2 SVGEGT. This CDR3 has 15 amino acids.

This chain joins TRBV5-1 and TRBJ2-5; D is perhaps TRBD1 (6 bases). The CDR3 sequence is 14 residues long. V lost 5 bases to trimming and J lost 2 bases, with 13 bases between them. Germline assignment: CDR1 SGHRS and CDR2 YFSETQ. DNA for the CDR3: TGCGCCAGCAGGGGGGCTGCCCTGCAAGAGACCCAGTACTTC. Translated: CASRGAALQETQYF. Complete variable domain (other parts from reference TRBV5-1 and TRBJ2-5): KAGVTQTPRYLIKTRGQQVTLSCSPISGHRSVSWYQQTPGQGLQFLFEYFSETQRNKGNFPGRFSGRQFSNSRSEMNVSTLELGDSALYLCASRGAALQETQYFGPGTRLLVL.

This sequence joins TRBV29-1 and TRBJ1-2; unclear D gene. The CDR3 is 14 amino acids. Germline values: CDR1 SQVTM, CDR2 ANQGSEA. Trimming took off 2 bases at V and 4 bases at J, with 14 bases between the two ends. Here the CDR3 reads CSVEPMDFRYGYTF. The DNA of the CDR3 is TGCAGCGTTGAACCGATGGACTTTCGCTATGGCTACACCTTC.

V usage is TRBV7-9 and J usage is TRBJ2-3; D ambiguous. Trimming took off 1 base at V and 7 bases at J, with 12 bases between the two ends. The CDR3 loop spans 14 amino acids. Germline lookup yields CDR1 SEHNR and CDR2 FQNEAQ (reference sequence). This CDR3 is CASSLGTAPYTQYF. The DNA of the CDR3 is TGTGCCAGCAGCTTAGGGACGGCCCCATATACGCAGTATTTT. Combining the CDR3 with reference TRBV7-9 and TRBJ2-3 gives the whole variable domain DTGVSQNPRHKITKRGQNVTFRCDPISEHNRLYWYRQTLGQGPEFLTYFQNEAQLEKSRLLSDRFSAERPKGSFSTLEIQRTEQGDSAMYLCASSLGTAPYTQYFGPGTRLTVL.